This T cell receptor (beta chain) was captured in a study of STAT3 mutations in large granular lymphocyte leukemia. General study findings and limits: Variable sampling intervals and differing treatment regimens complicated linking therapy response to TCR clonal burden changes. In several patients, dominant TCR clone burden exceeded STAT3 mutant burden. In T-cell large granular lymphocyte leukemia, about half of patients showed multiple immunodominant subclonotypes.

In the case of this clone: Its antigen is undetermined.

Profiled with immunoSEQ multiplex PCR; TCRdb holds only in-frame clones, not every one. Of about 42,000 clones in the sample, 80% to 90% were seen once. Germline CDR1 and CDR2: SGHAT and FQNNGV. The length of the CDR3 is 17 residues. V lost 3 bases and J 0 bases, leaving 15 bases between the germline ends. The sequencing input was PBMCs. The chain carries TRBV11-2 and TRBJ1-3, with D uncertain. This sequence originates from a human donor with T large granular lymphocyte leukemia. Some clones in this sample may be carry-over from other donors' samples. CDR3 coding DNA: TGTGCCAGCAGCTTCCTTAAGGCAGAGCGCTCTGGAAACACCATATATTTT. It yields the protein CASSFLKAERSGNTIYF.